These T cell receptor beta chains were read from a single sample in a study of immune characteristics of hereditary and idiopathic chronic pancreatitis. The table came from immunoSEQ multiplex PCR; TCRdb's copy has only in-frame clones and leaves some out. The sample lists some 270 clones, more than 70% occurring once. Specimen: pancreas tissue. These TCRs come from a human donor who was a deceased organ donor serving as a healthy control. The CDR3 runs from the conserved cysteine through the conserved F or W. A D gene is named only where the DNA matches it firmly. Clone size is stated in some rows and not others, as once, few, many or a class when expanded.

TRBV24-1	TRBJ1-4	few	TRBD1	CATSDPRGRDEKLFF	TGTGCCACCAGTGATCCTAGGGGGCGCGATGAAAAACTGTTTTTT
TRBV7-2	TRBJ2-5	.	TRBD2	CASSFGLAGETQYF	TGTGCCAGCAGCTTTGGACTAGCGGGGGAGACCCAGTACTTC
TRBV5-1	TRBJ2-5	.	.	CASSLDQETQYF	TGCGCCAGCAGCTTGGACCAAGAGACCCAGTACTTC
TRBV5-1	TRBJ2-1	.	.	CASSLVPGNEQFF	TGCGCCAGCAGCTTGGTACCTGGCAATGAGCAGTTCTTC
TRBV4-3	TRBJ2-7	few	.	CASSQLPSREQYF	TGCGCCAGCAGCCAACTGCCTAGCCGCGAGCAGTACTTC
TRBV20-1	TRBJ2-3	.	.	CSASRPGFADTQYF	TGCAGTGCTAGTAGACCAGGTTTTGCAGATACGCAGTATTTT
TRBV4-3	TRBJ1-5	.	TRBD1	CASSGDRVHSNQPQHF	TGCGCCAGCAGTGGGGACAGGGTACATAGCAATCAGCCCCAGCATTTT
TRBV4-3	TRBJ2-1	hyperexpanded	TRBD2	CASSPSSSGGDFLFF	TGCGCCAGCAGCCCAAGTAGCAGCGGGGGGGATTTTTTGTTCTTC
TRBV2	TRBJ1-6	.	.	CASRVRGNSPLHF	TGTGCCAGCAGGGTCCGGGGTAATTCACCCCTCCACTTT
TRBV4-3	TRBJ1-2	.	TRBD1	CASSQDPGQGAHGYTF	TGCGCCAGCAGCCAAGATCCTGGACAGGGGGCTCATGGCTACACCTTC
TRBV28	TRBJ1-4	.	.	CASSSPGSTNEKLFF	TGTGCCAGCAGTAGCCCGGGATCAACTAATGAAAAACTGTTTTTT